These 10 T cell receptor beta chains were all obtained from the same sample, sequenced in a study of radiotherapy plus CTLA-4 blockade in lung cancer. Measured with immunoSEQ multiplex PCR; TCRdb has only the in-frame clones, and not every one. The table records 100,000 to 150,000 clones, just under 80% of them present only once. Sequencing used peripheral blood, obtained from a patient treated with radiotherapy plus ipilimumab. The receptor set was obtained from a human donor with non-small cell lung cancer who had a partial response to radiotherapy plus ipilimumab.

This chain connects TRBV7-9 to TRBJ1-1, with D maybe TRBD1 (6 bases). From germline, CDR1 is SEHNR and CDR2 FQNEAQ (reference sequence). This CDR3 is 15 amino acids long. V lost 5 bases and J lost 2, with 15 bases in between. The CDR3 is CASSDPDRRNTEAFF. For the CDR3, the DNA is TGTGCCAGCAGCGACCCCGACAGGAGAAACACTGAAGCTTTCTTT.

The CDR3 nucleotides are TGCGCCAGCAGCTACGGACAGGGTCGGTTGGCTGAGCAGTTCTTC. This codes for CASSYGQGRLAEQFF. V and J are TRBV5-1 and TRBJ2-1, with 8 bases that match TRBD1. The CDR3 contains 15 residues. Germline CDR1 and CDR2: SGHRS and YFSETQ. V dropped 3 bases and J dropped 9; count of bases not matched to a gene: 11. Based on the CDR3 plus reference TRBV5-1 and TRBJ2-1, the full variable domain is KAGVTQTPRYLIKTRGQQVTLSCSPISGHRSVSWYQQTPGQGLQFLFEYFSETQRNKGNFPGRFSGRQFSNSRSEMNVSTLELGDSALYLCASSYGQGRLAEQFFGPGTRLTVL.

The rearrangement links TRBV6-1 to TRBJ2-1; a possible D gene is TRBD2 (5 bases). The CDR3 spans 15 residues. Germline V gives CDR1 MNHNS, CDR2 SASEGT. V lost 3 bases and J lost 7, with 16 bases in between. CDR3 amino acids: CASSESQDSVNEQFF. CDR3 nucleotides: TGTGCCAGCAGTGAGAGCCAGGACTCAGTTAATGAGCAGTTCTTC.

V is TRBV7-2 and J is TRBJ2-3; D possibly matches TRBD1 or TRBD2 (7 bases each). The CDR3 extends over 13 amino acids. Germline lookup yields CDR1 SGHTA and CDR2 FQGNSA. V was cut by 5 bases and J by 13 bases, with 19 bases left in between. CDR3 in DNA: TGTGCCAGCAGCCTAGGGGGGGACAGCTTTGAGTATTTT. Its protein is CASSLGGDSFEYF. The variable domain in full, with the rest retrieved from reference TRBV7-2 and TRBJ2-3, is GAGVSQSPSNKVTEKGKDVELRCDPISGHTALYWYRQSLGQGLEFLIYFQGNSAPDKSGLPSDRFSAERTGGSVSTLTIQRTQQEDSAVYLCASSLGGDSFEYFGPGTRLTVL.

The chain combines TRBV27 with TRBJ2-7, with D possibly matching TRBD2 (6 bases). Trimming left V 2 bases short and J 3 bases short, with 11 bases between. This CDR3 region has 14 residues. Per the germline V gene, CDR1 is MNHEY and CDR2 is SMNVEV (reference sequence). The CDR3 coding sequence is TGTGCCAGCAGTTTAACTAGCCCCATCTACGAGCAGTACTTC. The encoded protein is CASSLTSPIYEQYF.

This clone showed up just once. The chain couples TRBV27 to TRBJ2-5, with TRBD1 as a possible D gene (5 bases). The CDR3 consists of 13 residues. V gave up 6 bases and J gave up 5 bases, with 13 bases separating them. The germline V gene encodes CDR1 MNHEY and CDR2 SMNVEV (reference sequence). This chain's CDR3 is CASRPREEETQYF. The CDR3 coding sequence is TGTGCCAGCAGGCCCAGGGAAGAGGAGACCCAGTACTTC.

This sequence joins TRBV6-4 and TRBJ1-2; D remains unclear. Trimming left V 6 bases short and J 7 bases short, with 21 bases between. The CDR3 spans 15 residues. Germline values: CDR1 MRHNA, CDR2 SNTAGT. The CDR3 bases are TGTGCCAGCAGCTTGGCGGCTGCCTTAACAACTGGCTACACCTTC. It codes for CASSLAAALTTGYTF.

This clone was counted a single time. The V and J genes are TRBV28 and TRBJ1-5; perhaps TRBD1 as D (5 bases). Trimming left V 1 base short and J 4 bases short, with 14 bases between. Germline CDR1 is MDHEN and CDR2 is SYDVKM. CDR3 size: 16 residues. For the CDR3, the DNA is TGTGCCAGCAGTTTATTTCGCAGGGCCACTAATCAGCCCCAGCATTTT. This translates into CASSLFRRATNQPQHF.

There are a few counts of this clone. V gene TRBV10-1 combines with J gene TRBJ2-2; a possible D gene is TRBD1 (5 bases). The germline V gene has CDR1 WNHNN and CDR2 SYGVQD (reference sequence). This CDR3 contains 12 residues. V was cut by 7 bases and J by 5 bases, with 8 bases left in between. The CDR3 is CASNRGTGELFF. The DNA for the CDR3 is TGCGCCAGCAATAGGGGAACCGGGGAGCTGTTTTTT.

The chain employs TRBV12-5 and TRBJ1-2, with a possible D match to TRBD1 (6 bases). V was trimmed by 3 bases and J by 6 bases, leaving 11 bases between them. The CDR3 spans 13 residues. The germline V gene has CDR1 LGHNT and CDR2 FRNRAP. The CDR3 DNA follows: TGTGCTAGTGGTTTATCAGGGGCGAATGGCTACACCTTC. It encodes CASGLSGANGYTF.